This T cell receptor beta chain was sequenced during a study of blood T cell repertoires in COVID-19. Participant ages covered roughly 18 to 89 years across 20 to 25 US areas. Cohorts were assigned according to the clinical history that participants reported. Before being deemed recovered, Cohort 3 donors had two negative PCRs, clearance, or symptom resolution. Trimming shortened V by 2 bases and J by 1 base, and 12 bases separated the two germline ends. CDR1 SGHAT and CDR2 FQNNGV come from the germline V gene. This CDR3 comprises 16 residues. Data came from immunoSEQ multiplex PCR; TCRdb stores just in-frame clones and leaves some out. This sample has about 310,000 clones, with 70% to 90% found just once.

Sequenced input: PBMCs or T cells enriched from blood (not recorded which). The receptor was derived from a man aged 25-45 years who had recovered from COVID-19. V usage is TRBV11-2 and J usage is TRBJ2-1; D is uncertain. The CDR3, as DNA: TGTGCCAGCAGCTTAAGTCCGGGTCGGTCCTACAATGAGCAGTTCTTC. Amino acids: CASSLSPGRSYNEQFF.